These T cell receptor beta chains were read from a single sample in a study of cytomegalovirus exposure and HLA in healthy donors. Only in-frame clones appear in the TCRdb table, and some are missing; sequencing was by immunoSEQ multiplex PCR. Among around 58,000 clones listed, roughly 80% were seen once. The material sequenced was PBMCs. Receptors originate from a male donor in good health and CMV-seropositive. The CDR3 runs from the conserved cysteine through the conserved F or W. The order of the fields is V gene, D gene, J gene, clone size, CDR3 DNA, CDR3 protein. A D gene is named only where the DNA matches it firmly. Where a row states a size, it is once, few, many or the class of an expanded clone; other rows omit it.

TRBV30	-	TRBJ1-2	-	TGTGCCTGGAGTGGGTTGGTGCGTGGCTACACCTTC	CAWSGLVRGYTF
TRBV5-6	-	TRBJ2-7	once	TGTGCCAGCAGCCCGGTAGGGGGGGCATGGCCCTACGAGCAGTACTTC	CASSPVGGAWPYEQYF
TRBV7-6	TRBD1	TRBJ2-1	-	TGTGCCAGCAGCTCGACAGGGAGCTCCTACAATGAGCAGTTCTTC	CASSSTGSSYNEQFF
TRBV30	TRBD1	TRBJ1-5	-	TGTGCCTGGAGTGTACGTAAAACAGGGGGCAGCAATCAGCCCCAGCATTTT	CAWSVRKTGGSNQPQHF
TRBV7-9	-	TRBJ2-7	once	TGTGCCAGCAGCTTACTATGGGCGCCCTACGAGCAGTACTTC	CASSLLWAPYEQYF
TRBV2	TRBD1	TRBJ2-4	-	TGTGCCAGCAGTGCTGGGTGGGGACAGAGACTAGCCAAAAACATTCAGTACTTC	CASSAGWGQRLAKNIQYF
TRBV19	-	TRBJ1-1	-	TGTGCCAGTAGCAAGAGTGAAGGGGCTGAAGCTTTCTTT	CASSKSEGAEAFF
TRBV13	-	TRBJ2-4	-	TGTGCCAGCGACACCCGGGGAGCCAAAAACATTCAGTACTTC	CASDTRGAKNIQYF
TRBV4-3	TRBD2	TRBJ2-3	-	TGCGCCAGCAGCCAACAGAGCGGGGTGATAGATACGCAGTATTTT	CASSQQSGVIDTQYF
TRBV5-4	-	TRBJ2-2	-	TGTGCCAGCAGCTCGGGAGCGGTCGGCCCTTACACCGGGGAGCTGTTTTTT	CASSSGAVGPYTGELFF
TRBV6-1	-	TRBJ1-1	few	TGTGCCAGCAGTGCGGACAGATCGAACACTGAAGCTTTCTTT	CASSADRSNTEAFF
TRBV11-2	TRBD1	TRBJ1-1	-	TGTGCCAGCAGCTTGACAGGGAAGACGACTGAAGCTTTCTTT	CASSLTGKTTEAFF
TRBV10-3	-	TRBJ1-5	-	TGTGCCATCAGTCGGGCAGGGCATCAGCCCCAGCATTTT	CAISRAGHQPQHF
TRBV4-2	TRBD1	TRBJ2-7	-	TGTGCCAGCAGCCAAGTTGGTTGGGAGACAGGGTCCTACGAGCAGTACTTC	CASSQVGWETGSYEQYF
TRBV2	TRBD1	TRBJ2-4	-	TGTGCCAGCACCGCTCTGACAGGGTCAGGGGGTCAGTACTTC	CASTALTGSGGQYF
TRBV30	-	TRBJ1-3	-	TGTGCCTGGAGCGCAGGTTATTGGGTTATCGGAAACACCATATATTTT	CAWSAGYWVIGNTIYF
TRBV11-2	-	TRBJ1-1	few	TGTGCCAGCAGCGTCGAGGGTCATATGAACACTGAAGCTTTCTTT	CASSVEGHMNTEAFF
TRBV7-2	TRBD2	TRBJ2-2	-	TGTGCCAGCAGCTTAGCCTCTAGCGGATACACCGGGGAGCTGTTTTTT	CASSLASSGYTGELFF